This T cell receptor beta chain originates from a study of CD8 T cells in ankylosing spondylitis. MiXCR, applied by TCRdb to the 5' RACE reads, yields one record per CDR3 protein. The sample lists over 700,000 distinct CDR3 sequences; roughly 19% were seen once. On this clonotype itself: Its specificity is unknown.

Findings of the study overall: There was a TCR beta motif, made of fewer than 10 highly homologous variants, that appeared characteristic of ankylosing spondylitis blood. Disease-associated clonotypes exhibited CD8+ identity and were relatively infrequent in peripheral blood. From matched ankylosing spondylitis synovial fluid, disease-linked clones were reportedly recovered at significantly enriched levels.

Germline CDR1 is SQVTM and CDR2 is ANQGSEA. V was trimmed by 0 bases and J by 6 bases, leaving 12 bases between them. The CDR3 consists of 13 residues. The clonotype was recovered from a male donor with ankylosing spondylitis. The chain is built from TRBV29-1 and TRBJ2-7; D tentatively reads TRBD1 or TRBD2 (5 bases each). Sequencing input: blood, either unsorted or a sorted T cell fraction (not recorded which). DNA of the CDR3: TGCAGCGTTGAAGATCGAGGGGTCGGCGAGCAGTACTTC. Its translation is CSVEDRGVGEQYF.